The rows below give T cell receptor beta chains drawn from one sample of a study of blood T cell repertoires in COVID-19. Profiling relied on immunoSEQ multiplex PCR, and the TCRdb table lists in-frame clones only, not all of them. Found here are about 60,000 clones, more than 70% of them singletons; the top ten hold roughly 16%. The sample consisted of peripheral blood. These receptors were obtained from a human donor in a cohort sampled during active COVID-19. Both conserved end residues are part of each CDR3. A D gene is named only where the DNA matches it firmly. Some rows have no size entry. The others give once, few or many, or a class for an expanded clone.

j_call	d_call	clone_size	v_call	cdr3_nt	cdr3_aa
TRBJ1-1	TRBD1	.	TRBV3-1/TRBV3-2	TGTGCCAGCAGCCAAGGTAACACAGGGGACACTGAAGCTTTCTTT	CASSQGNTGDTEAFF
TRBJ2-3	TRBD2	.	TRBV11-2	TGTGCCAGCAGCTTAGATGGGGGAGGGGTCAGCGATACGCAGTATTTT	CASSLDGGGVSDTQYF
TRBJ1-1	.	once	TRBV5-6	TGTGCCAGCAGAGTGATGGGGAGTAACACTGAAGCTTTCTTT	CASRVMGSNTEAFF
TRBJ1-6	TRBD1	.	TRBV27	TGTGCCAGCAGACAAGGACAGGGGCGTAATTCACCCCTCCACTTT	CASRQGQGRNSPLHF
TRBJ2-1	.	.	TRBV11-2	TGTGCCAGCAGCTTATTGGGGAGCTCCTACAATGAGCAGTTCTTC	CASSLLGSSYNEQFF
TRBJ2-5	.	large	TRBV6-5	TGTGCCAGCGGACAGTTCCGAGAGACCCAGTACTTC	CASGQFRETQYF
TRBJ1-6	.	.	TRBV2	TGTGCCACCCGGTCGGGGGTGAATTCACCCCTCCACTTT	CATRSGVNSPLHF
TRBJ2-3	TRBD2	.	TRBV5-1	TGCGCCAGCCGACTACTAGCGGGCACAGATACGCAGTATTTT	CASRLLAGTDTQYF
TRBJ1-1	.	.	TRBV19	TGTGCCAGTAGTATAACATCGGGTCCGAACACTGAAGCTTTCTTT	CASSITSGPNTEAFF
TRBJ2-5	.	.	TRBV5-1	TGCGCCAGCAGGTGGAGCTCGCAAGAGACCCAGTACTTC	CASRWSSQETQYF
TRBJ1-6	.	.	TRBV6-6	TGTGCCAGCTCATTCGGGGATAATTCACCCCTCCACTTT	CASSFGDNSPLHF
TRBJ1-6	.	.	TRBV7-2	TGTGCCAGCAGCTTACAGTATAATTCACCCCTCCACTTT	CASSLQYNSPLHF
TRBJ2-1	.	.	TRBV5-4	TGTGCCAGCAGCTTAAGAGCACCAAGCCCCAATGAGCAGTTCTTC	CASSLRAPSPNEQFF
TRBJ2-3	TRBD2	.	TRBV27	TGTGCCAGCAGTCTCTTAGCGGGGGCAGCGCGAGATACGCAGTATTTT	CASSLLAGAARDTQYF
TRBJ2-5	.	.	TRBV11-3	TGTGCCAGCAGCCCTGAGGCACAAGAGACCCAGTACTTC	CASSPEAQETQYF
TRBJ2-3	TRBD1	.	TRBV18	TGTGCCAGCTCACCAAGGCAGGGGGCCACAGATACGCAGTATTTT	CASSPRQGATDTQYF
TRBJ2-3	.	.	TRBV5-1	TGCGCCAGCAGCTTGGGGACTACCGCAGATACGCAGTATTTT	CASSLGTTADTQYF
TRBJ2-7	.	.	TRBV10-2	TGCGCCAGCCGTGGGGGAGGGGGCTACGAGCAGTACTTC	CASRGGGGYEQYF
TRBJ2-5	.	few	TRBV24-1	TGTGCCACCAGTGATTGGGGGAGGGGGTTACAAGAGACCCAGTACTTC	CATSDWGRGLQETQYF
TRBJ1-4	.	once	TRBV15	TGTGCCACCAGCAACGGGGGTAATGAAAAACTGTTTTTT	CATSNGGNEKLFF
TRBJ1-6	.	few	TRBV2	TGTGCCAGCAGTGATGGGTGGAGTACTTCACCCCTCCACTTT	CASSDGWSTSPLHF
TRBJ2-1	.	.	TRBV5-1	TGCGCCAGCAGCTTGTCAGGGGCAGTCAAATATTACAATGAGCAGTTCTTC	CASSLSGAVKYYNEQFF
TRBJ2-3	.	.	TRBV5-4	TGTGCCAGCAGCCCGACGGTAACAGCTAGCACAGATACGCAGTATTTT	CASSPTVTASTDTQYF
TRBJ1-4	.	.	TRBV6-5	TGTGCCAGCAGTCGACCGTCTACAGGAGGGGAAAAACTGTTTTTT	CASSRPSTGGEKLFF
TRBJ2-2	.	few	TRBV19	TGTGCCAGTAGTACGATTGGACAGAACACCGGGGAGCTGTTTTTT	CASSTIGQNTGELFF
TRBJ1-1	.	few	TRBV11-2	TGTGCCAGCAGAGGGGGACGGGACACTGAAGCTTTCTTT	CASRGGRDTEAFF
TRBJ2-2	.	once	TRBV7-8	TGTGCCAGCAGCCCAGCCCCGGCCGGGGAGCTGTTTTTT	CASSPAPAGELFF
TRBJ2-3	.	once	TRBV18	TGTGCCAGCTCACCGCAGGGGATCGCAGATACGCAGTATTTT	CASSPQGIADTQYF
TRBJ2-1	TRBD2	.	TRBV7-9	TGTGCCAGCAGCGCGCTAGCGGGGGGGTCGGATGAGCAGTTCTTC	CASSALAGGSDEQFF
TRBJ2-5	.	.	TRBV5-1	TGCGCCAGCAGCTACACCCCCCAAGAGACCCAGTACTTC	CASSYTPQETQYF
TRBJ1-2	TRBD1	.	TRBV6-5	TGTGCCAGCAGCCCCGGGACAGGGGGATATGGCTACACCTTC	CASSPGTGGYGYTF
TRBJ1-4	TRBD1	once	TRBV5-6	TGTGCCAGCAGCTTGACAGGGGACCCTGGAGAAAAACTGTTTTTT	CASSLTGDPGEKLFF
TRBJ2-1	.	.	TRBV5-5	TGTGCCAGCAGCTCCGAACAGTTAAAGCAGTTCTTC	CASSSEQLKQFF
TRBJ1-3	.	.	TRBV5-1	TGCGCCAGCAGCTTAGGAGGGGTTGGAAACACCATATATTTT	CASSLGGVGNTIYF
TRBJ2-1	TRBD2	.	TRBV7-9	TGTGCCAGCAGCTTAGTAGGGGACGGGGGGGCGCAGTTCTTC	CASSLVGDGGAQFF
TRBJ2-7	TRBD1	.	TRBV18	TGTGCCAGCTCACCACAGGGGACAGGATCCTACGAGCAGTACTTC	CASSPQGTGSYEQYF
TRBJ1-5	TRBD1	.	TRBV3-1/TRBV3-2	TGTGCCAGCAGCCAAACAGGGGGCAGCAATCAGCCCCAGCATTTT	CASSQTGGSNQPQHF
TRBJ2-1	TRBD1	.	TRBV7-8	TGTGCCAGCAGATTAGACGGGACAGGTATTTACAATGAGCAGTTCTTC	CASRLDGTGIYNEQFF
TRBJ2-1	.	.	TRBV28	TGTGCCAGCAGTTTGGGGGGAGTGTATGAGCAGTTCTTC	CASSLGGVYEQFF
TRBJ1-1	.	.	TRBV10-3	TGTGCCATCAGTCAGCCGAACCCCCGGGGCACTGAAGCTTTCTTT	CAISQPNPRGTEAFF
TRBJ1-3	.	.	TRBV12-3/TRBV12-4	TGTGCCAGCAGTCCAGGGACTGGAAACACCATATATTTT	CASSPGTGNTIYF